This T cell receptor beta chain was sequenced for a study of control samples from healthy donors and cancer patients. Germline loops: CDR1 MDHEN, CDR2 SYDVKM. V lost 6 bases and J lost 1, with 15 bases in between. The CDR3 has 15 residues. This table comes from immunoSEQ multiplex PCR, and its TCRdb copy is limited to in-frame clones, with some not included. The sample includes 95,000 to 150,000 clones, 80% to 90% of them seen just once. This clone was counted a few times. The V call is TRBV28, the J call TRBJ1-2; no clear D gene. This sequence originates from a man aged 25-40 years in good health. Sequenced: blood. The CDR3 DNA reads TGTGCCAGCAGCCCGCCAACGGATTTTAACTATGGCTACACCTTC. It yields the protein CASSPPTDFNYGYTF.